This T cell receptor (beta chain) was profiled in a study of identical twins. Each CDR3 protein is one row after TCRdb ran MiXCR on the 5' RACE reads. This sample yields 1.5 million to 2 million distinct CDR3 sequences, of which roughly a third are seen a single time; roughly 0.3% belongs to the top ten. Every donor was a healthy Caucasian. CDR1 and CDR2 (germline): MNHNS, SASEGT. Trimming left V 11 bases short and J 2 bases short, with 14 bases between. This CDR3 is built from 13 residues. The chain employs TRBV6-1 and TRBJ2-3; no clear D. The sequence came from a newborn girl in good health. The sample was cord blood. The CDR3 protein is CACERAFTDTQYF. Here the CDR3 DNA reads TGTGCCTGCGAAAGGGCATTCACAGATACGCAGTATTTT.